This paragraph covers one TCR beta chain sequence. It has no known antigen specificity. Nothing much larger sits one base from this clone, and base qualities are not available. The CDR3 has 15 amino acids, counting the end cysteine and phenylalanine. The CDR3 DNA has 45 bases and is translated from base 1. For CDR1 and CDR2, the germline V gene lists LGHNA and YSLEER. Trimmed from V: 4 bases; trimmed from J: 3 bases; junction bases lacking a gene match: 5. The record originates from a study of shared clonotypes between healthy human individuals (dated by TCRdb to the early 2020s). A note on the overall study: Three men and a couple of women, aged 18 to 49 years, made up the cohort. For each donor, CD4 naive and CD4 memory were each run on three plates, CD8 naive on two plates, and CD8 memory on one plate. The study deeply sequenced blood TCR repertoires of about 5 healthy adults to estimate repertoire size and the extent of clonotype sharing between individuals. To increase sequencing depth and limit assay-specific biases, different laboratories used diverse techniques to prepare libraries and sequence TCR repertoires. Leukapheresis yielded between about 0.85 and 10 billion PBMCs per donor. Results the study describes overall, beyond this receptor: Larger estimated clonotype richness was generally found for naive subsets than for memory subsets. Based on pairwise subsampling, the degree of clonotype sharing among donors was expected to be affected by sequencing depth. Compared with non-shared clonotypes, clonotypes shared by all four sorted-subset donors had higher generation probabilities. Sampling was restricted to blood, and TCR repertoires in tissue are likely to differ from TCR repertoires in blood. The small number of donors limited the genetic and exposure-history diversity represented. Incomplete sequencing was indicated by rarefaction of sorted-subset datasets, despite the large sequencing depth. Across a few donors, 4.5% to 6.5% of naive CD4, around 3.3% of naive CD8, 2% to 2.5% of memory CD4, and roughly 0.41% of memory CD8 clonotypes were shared.

Donors were healthy HIV-negative adults with no recently reported acute infections or vaccinations. Every donor was a Caucasian adult residing in Nashville, Tennessee, USA. CD4+ T cells were enriched by magnetic negative selection, after which naive cells were positively selected on CD45RA and the negative fraction was taken as the memory subset. Blood was collected by leukapheresis, and PBMCs were isolated by Ficoll-Histopaque density gradient centrifugation and then cryopreserved in liquid nitrogen vapor phase. Analytical flow cytometry was used to check the purity and quantity of each magnetically sorted T cell population. Genomic DNA was isolated from every sorted fraction and measured by UV absorbance on a Nanodrop 2000c. Using the deep immunoSEQ assay, multiplex PCR amplified TCR CDR3 regions from genomic DNA. Genomic DNA extracted from each cell subset was distributed evenly over all wells of several immunoSEQ 96-well plates, and each plate served as one replicate. For sorted subsets, about 0.2 ug genomic DNA, equal to about 30,000 T cell genomes, was loaded into each replicate PCR. Purified libraries were measured with a Qubit 3.0 fluorometer, size-checked on a Bioanalyzer 2100, and measured again with the KAPA Library Quantification kit. Each immunoSEQ 96-well plate was sequenced on its own single-read 150-cycle Illumina NextSeq 550 flow cell. Processing in the source paper ran as follows. Because the immunoSEQ output held only junctional sequences and lacked quality scores, the filtering could not match the filtering applied to full-length reads. To assign V/J genes and CDR3, sequences were annotated using PyIR, a Python wrapper for IgBLAST v1.9, with IMGT germline references. Reads were removed for weak V/J assignments (E-value above 1e-6), missing CDR3, stop codons, out-of-frame junctions, or ambiguous translated residues. V3J clonotypes were defined as sequences sharing the same inferred V gene, J gene, and CDR3 amino acid sequence. To compute the percentage overlap between repertoires, the number of shared unique clonotypes was divided by the size of the smaller repertoire. Repertoire richness was assessed with RTK rarefaction, the Chao1 estimator, and Recon v2.1 estimates of unobserved clonotypes. For all TCRbeta clonotypes obtained by the gDNA method from a handful of donors, generation probabilities were computed with OLGA. Held by TCRdb, this immuneACCESS table contains in-frame sequences only and omits some clones. Under half of the omission traces to an unresolved V gene where checked; the cause of the rest is unknown. V, J and clone size are those of that table, while D and trimming were read from the DNA. This sample holds some 1,400,000 clones; approximately 97% were observed only once. About 1% of the sample goes to the ten largest clones.

The source is a man aged 30-40 years in good health. Source material: naive CD4+ T cells sorted from blood. The cell subset or site tag for this specimen amounts to: CD45RA+ positively selected. The chain joins TRBV4-3 to TRBJ2-7; 11 central nucleotides agree with TRBD2. The CDR3 here reads CASSPVAGGVYEQYF. The DNA sequence is as follows: TGCGCCAGCAGCCCCGTAGCGGGAGGGGTCTACGAGCAGTACTTC.